The 7 T cell receptor beta chains below were found in one sample sequenced in a study of cytomegalovirus exposure and HLA in healthy donors. PCR used 60 Vbeta primers and 13 Jbeta primers. Only in-frame clones appear in the TCRdb table, and some are missing; sequencing was by immunoSEQ multiplex PCR. Of roughly 180,000 clones in the sample, around 72% were seen once. The material sequenced was PBMCs. These receptors originate from a female donor in good health and CMV-seronegative.

The chain links TRBV15 to TRBJ2-7, with 8 bases that match TRBD1. Germline CDR1 and CDR2: LNHNV and YYDKDF (reference sequence). The CDR3 has 14 residues. J gave up 5 bases and V 5 bases, and 8 bases lay outside the gene matches. The chain's CDR3 is CATSASGGRDEQYF. The CDR3 bases are TGTGCCACCAGCGCATCAGGGGGCCGGGACGAGCAGTACTTC.

V usage is TRBV6-5 and J usage is TRBJ2-5; TRBD1 aligns across 9 bases. Germline CDR1 MNHEY, CDR2 SVGAGI. CDR3 length equals 16 residues. Trimming removed 0 bases from V and 2 bases from J; junction bases left unmatched: 4. This chain's CDR3 is CASSYSLTGGQETQYF. The CDR3 DNA reads TGTGCCAGCAGTTACTCATTGACAGGGGGTCAAGAGACCCAGTACTTC.

This clone was recorded a few times. The V gene is TRBV4-3, the J gene TRBJ2-7; TRBD2 is a possible D gene (6 bases). This CDR3 has 16 amino acids. Germline CDR1 reads LGHNA; CDR2 reads YSLEER. V lost 0 bases, J lost 2 bases, and 14 bases lay in between. The CDR3 region is CASSQDPSGDTYEQYF. CDR3 bases: TGCGCCAGCAGCCAAGACCCATCGGGAGACACCTACGAGCAGTACTTC.

The chain carries TRBV19 and TRBJ2-1; 11 nucleotides agree with TRBD1. From germline, CDR1 is LNHDA and CDR2 SQIVND (reference sequence). The CDR3 spans 15 residues. V shed 3 bases, J shed 7 bases, and the junction held 5 bases outside the gene matches. CDR3 DNA: TGTGCCAGTAGTATGAGGGACAGGGGGATAAATGAGCAGTTCTTC. It translates to CASSMRDRGINEQFF.

The rearrangement uses TRBV11-1 and TRBJ1-1, with no clear D. The V gene lost 5 bases and the J gene lost 1 base, with 2 bases spanning the gap. Germline CDR1 and CDR2: SGHAT and FQDESV (reference sequence). The CDR3 has 11 amino acids. The CDR3 is CASSRNTEAFF. As DNA, the CDR3 is TGTGCCAGCAGCCGGAACACTGAAGCTTTCTTT.

The chain carries TRBV11-2 and TRBJ1-1; 10 positions match TRBD1. The CDR3 runs to 14 residues. The germline V gene encodes CDR1 SGHAT and CDR2 FQNNGV. The V gene end was trimmed by 4 bases and the J gene end by 3 bases; junction bases not matched to a gene: 2. In nucleotides, the CDR3 is TGTGCCAGCAGCTGGGACAGGGGAGACACTGAAGCTTTCTTT. As protein: CASSWDRGDTEAFF.

The chain is built from TRBV19 and TRBJ2-7, with 7 bases aligning to TRBD1. Germline V gene sequence: CDR1 LNHDA, CDR2 SQIVND (reference sequence). With V trimmed by 5 bases and J by 3 bases, 7 bases remained unmatched. CDR3 size: 14 residues. The CDR3 DNA reads as TGTGCCAGTAGTGAGGGACAGTTGGGCTACGAGCAGTACTTC. It yields the protein CASSEGQLGYEQYF.